Each of the 27 T cell receptor beta chains below was sequenced from the same sample in a study of a mutant IDH1 vaccine in newly diagnosed glioma. Generated by immunoSEQ multiplex PCR, the TCRdb table keeps only in-frame clones and is missing some. Of roughly 60,000 clones listed, around 80% were seen once; the top ten hold roughly 3.5%. The time point here: week 11, during vaccination. The study gave 300 ug of mutant IDH1 20-mer peptide per vaccine dose, with topical imiquimod. Their recognized antigens are unknown. The sequences come from PBMCs, collected from a glioma patient whose treatment included an IDH1 peptide vaccine. The receptors come from a man aged 25 to 40 with glioma.

The chain's CDR3 is CASSKGQGDTGELFF. The CDR3 region has the DNA TGTGCCAGCAGTAAGGGACAGGGGGACACCGGGGAGCTGTTTTTT. The rearrangement uses TRBV6-5 and TRBJ2-2; 11 bases align to TRBD1. The germline V gene has CDR1 MNHEY and CDR2 SVGAGI. CDR3 length equals 15 residues. Trimming at V came to 5 bases and at J to 3 bases, leaving 2 bases not matched to a gene.

This rearrangement joins TRBV6-6 to TRBJ1-6; the D gene is possibly TRBD1 (6 bases). V gave up 0 bases and J gave up 8 bases, with 8 bases separating them. The length of the CDR3 is 14 residues. CDR1 MNHNY and CDR2 SVGAGI come from the germline V gene (reference sequence). As DNA, the CDR3 is TGTGCCAGCAGTTACTCGGACAGTTATTCACCCCTCCACTTT. It codes for CASSYSDSYSPLHF.

The rearrangement joins TRBV5-1 to TRBJ2-3; D may correspond to TRBD1 or TRBD2 (5 bases each). The V end lost 0 bases, the J end lost 0 bases, and 11 bases lay between the germline ends. The germline CDR1 and CDR2 sequences are SGHRS and YFSETQ. CDR3 length: 16 amino acids. The CDR3 sequence: CASSLVLGASTDTQYF. CDR3 DNA sequence: TGCGCCAGCAGCTTGGTTCTCGGGGCCAGCACAGATACGCAGTATTTT.

The table lists this clone with a few counts. This chain connects TRBV5-1 to TRBJ1-1; 7 positions agree with TRBD1. The CDR3 is 17 amino acids. Germline V CDR1 and CDR2: SGHRS, YFSETQ. The J segment lost 6 bases and the V segment lost 2 bases, leaving 16 bases of the junction unmatched. CDR3 loop: CASSFTPSTGQNAEAFF. The CDR3 coding sequence is TGCGCCAGCAGCTTCACACCTAGCACGGGACAGAATGCTGAAGCTTTCTTT.

The chain combines TRBV7-2 with TRBJ2-4; TRBD2 matches at 9 bases. The CDR3 is made up of 14 amino acids. Germline CDR1 reads SGHTA; CDR2 reads FQGNSA. J was trimmed by 9 bases and V by 5 bases; bases with no gene match: 8. CDR3 sequence reads: CASSPSSGEGIQYF. Here the CDR3 DNA reads TGTGCCAGCAGCCCCTCTAGCGGGGAGGGCATTCAGTACTTC.

The chain recombines TRBV5-1 with TRBJ2-1, with 12 bases fitting TRBD2. Looked up from germline, CDR1 is SGHRS and CDR2 is YFSETQ. V trimming: 2 bases; J trimming: 6 bases; junction bases outside the gene matches: 12. The CDR3 covers 18 residues. The CDR3 DNA reads TGCGCCAGCAGCTTCCCCCTAGCGGGAGGGCGGAGTAGCAATGAGCAGTTCTTC. Translation: CASSFPLAGGRSSNEQFF.

The rearrangement uses TRBV27 and TRBJ1-4, with 11 bases lining up with TRBD1. Germline V gives CDR1 MNHEY, CDR2 SMNVEV (reference sequence). J gave up 8 bases and V 4 bases, and 9 bases lay outside the gene matches. The CDR3 loop spans 16 amino acids. CDR3 nucleotide sequence: TGTGCCAGCAGTTATGGACAGGGGGCGCTTGGGGAAAAACTGTTTTTT. The encoded protein is CASSYGQGALGEKLFF.

The table lists this clone with a count of one. This rearrangement joins TRBV19 to TRBJ2-5; possible D gene TRBD2, 5 bases. The V end was cut by 4 bases, the J end by 5 bases, with 8 bases between. Germline CDR1 LNHDA, CDR2 SQIVND (reference sequence). This CDR3 has 12 amino acids. The CDR3 region is CASSRTGETQYF. The CDR3 DNA is TGTGCCAGTAGTAGGACGGGGGAGACCCAGTACTTC. The complete variable domain, with remaining parts taken from reference TRBV19 and TRBJ2-5, reads DGGITQSPKYLFRKEGQNVTLSCEQNLNHDAMYWYRQDPGQGLRLIYYSQIVNDFQKGDIAEGYSVSREKKESFPLTVTSAQKNPTAFYLCASSRTGETQYFGPGTRLLVL.

The chain is built from TRBV19 and TRBJ2-3; no clear D. There are 16 residues in the CDR3. Germline V gene sequence: CDR1 LNHDA, CDR2 SQIVND (reference sequence). The V gene lost 3 bases and the J gene lost 2 bases, with 15 bases spanning the gap. The CDR3 DNA follows: TGTGCCAGTAGTATTTCCTCCACTATCCCCACAGATACGCAGTATTTT. Translated, it gives CASSISSTIPTDTQYF.

V usage is TRBV29-1 and J usage is TRBJ1-2, with TRBD1 matching over 7 bases. Looked up from germline, CDR1 is SQVTM and CDR2 is ANQGSEA. The ends lost 6 bases at V and 4 bases at J; junction bases unmatched: 17. This CDR3 has 16 amino acids. The CDR3, as DNA: TGCAGCGTAAATACGCGGACAGGAGTGTCGGGCTATGGCTACACCTTC. Amino acid sequence: CSVNTRTGVSGYGYTF.

In its sample, this clone was seen once. V is TRBV7-3 and J is TRBJ2-7; 10 nucleotides match TRBD2. CDR3 length: 15 amino acids. V lost 2 bases to trimming and J lost 4 bases; unmatched junction nucleotides: 5. Looked up from germline, CDR1 is SGHTA and CDR2 is FQGTGA. The CDR3 here is CASSLLAGEQYEQYF. The CDR3 bases are TGTGCCAGCAGCTTACTAGCGGGAGAACAGTACGAGCAGTACTTC.

The chain uses TRBV30 and TRBJ2-7, with a weak D call TRBD2 (5 bases). The CDR3 is made up of 13 amino acids. Deletions cut 4 bases from V and 3 bases from J, with 13 bases between. Germline lookup yields CDR1 GTSNPN and CDR2 SVGIG (reference sequence). The chain's CDR3 is CAWTVGTSYEQYF. The DNA of the CDR3 is TGTGCCTGGACAGTCGGAACTAGCTACGAGCAGTACTTC.

The chain combines TRBV6-1 with TRBJ2-7, with a possible D match to TRBD1 (6 bases). Germline V gene sequence: CDR1 MNHNS, CDR2 SASEGT. V was trimmed by 4 bases and J by 4 bases, leaving 14 bases between them. The CDR3 contains 14 residues. In DNA form, the CDR3 reads TGTGCCAGCAGTGCAAACAGGGTAGCATACGAGCAGTACTTC. This encodes CASSANRVAYEQYF.

The chain links TRBV6-1 to TRBJ2-7; possibly TRBD2 for D (6 bases). Germline values: CDR1 MNHNS, CDR2 SASEGT. CDR3 length: 13 residues. Deletions cut 8 bases from V and 3 bases from J, with 14 bases between. The CDR3 spells CASRGYSSYEQYF. In nucleotides, the CDR3 is TGTGCCAGCCGGGGGTACTCGAGCTACGAGCAGTACTTC.

This sequence joins TRBV7-2 and TRBJ1-1; D is unclear. Deletions cut 3 bases from V and 2 bases from J, with 10 bases between. CDR1 is SGHTA and CDR2 is FQGNSA in the germline V gene. The CDR3 runs 14 residues. For the CDR3, the DNA is TGTGCCAGCAGCTTTACAGAGACCAACACTGAAGCTTTCTTT. Protein: CASSFTETNTEAFF. The whole variable domain, remainder taken from reference TRBV7-2 and TRBJ1-1, is GAGVSQSPSNKVTEKGKDVELRCDPISGHTALYWYRQSLGQGLEFLIYFQGNSAPDKSGLPSDRFSAERTGGSVSTLTIQRTQQEDSAVYLCASSFTETNTEAFFGQGTRLTVV.

The V and J genes are TRBV19 and TRBJ2-3, with 7 positions matching TRBD1. Germline assignment: CDR1 LNHDA and CDR2 SQIVND (reference sequence). The V segment lost 4 bases and the J segment 1 base; nucleotides outside the gene matches: 8. The CDR3 runs 16 residues. The CDR3, as DNA: TGTGCCAGTAGTACTCAGACAGGGCCAGGCACAGATACGCAGTATTTT. The encoded protein is CASSTQTGPGTDTQYF.

The chain combines TRBV28 with TRBJ2-1; 11 positions agree with TRBD2. This CDR3 has 13 residues. The V segment lost 8 bases and the J segment 14 bases; nucleotides outside the gene matches: 11. Germline V lookup: CDR1 MDHEN, CDR2 SYDVKM. CDR3 amino acids: CASQLAGVKVKFF. The CDR3 nucleotides are TGTGCCAGCCAACTAGCGGGAGTGAAGGTTAAGTTCTTC.

This rearrangement joins TRBV2 to TRBJ1-2; D gene uncertain. This CDR3 region has 16 residues. The V end was cut by 2 bases, the J end by 4 bases, with 17 bases between. Germline CDR1 reads SNHLY; CDR2 reads FYNNEI. The CDR3 sequence is CASSERSGNTLYGYTF. Here the CDR3 DNA reads TGTGCCAGCAGTGAAAGATCCGGGAACACGCTCTATGGCTACACCTTC.

This sequence joins TRBV4-1 and TRBJ2-7; 10 bases agree with TRBD1. V lost 2 bases to trimming and J lost 5 bases; unmatched junction nucleotides: 6. CDR1 is MGHRA and CDR2 is YSYEKL in the germline V gene. The CDR3 consists of 15 residues. The CDR3: CASSQRDRGRDEQYF. As DNA, the CDR3 is TGCGCCAGCAGCCAAAGGGACAGGGGAAGAGACGAGCAGTACTTC.

DNA for the CDR3: TGCGCCAGCAGCCCGGAGGATGGGGGGCGCATGGGGCAGTTCTTC. Translating gives CASSPEDGGRMGQFF. The chain employs TRBV4-1 and TRBJ2-1; the D gene could be TRBD1 or TRBD2 (6 bases each). Germline CDR1 reads MGHRA; CDR2 reads YSYEKL. This CDR3 has 15 residues. The V gene lost 4 bases and the J gene lost 12 bases, with 22 bases spanning the gap.

The chain uses TRBV5-1 and TRBJ1-6; 9 bases are shared with TRBD1. V lost 9 bases, J lost 5 bases, and 3 bases stayed unmatched. This CDR3 contains 13 residues. Germline V CDR1 and CDR2: SGHRS, YFSETQ. This CDR3 is CATRDRDNSPLHF. The CDR3 DNA sequence: TGCGCCACCCGGGACAGGGATAATTCACCCCTCCACTTT.

The V and J genes are TRBV7-9 and TRBJ1-5; 7 bases align to TRBD1. CDR3 length: 15 residues. In germline, CDR1 is SEHNR, CDR2 FQNEAQ (reference sequence). The V and J ends lost 1 base and 3 bases, in that order; junction bases with no gene match: 3. CDR3 coding DNA: TGTGCCAGCAGCTTAGGAGGGGGCACCAATCAGCCCCAGCATTTT. Translated: CASSLGGGTNQPQHF.

The chain employs TRBV7-7 and TRBJ2-5; D gene ambiguous. Looked up from germline, CDR1 is SSHAT and CDR2 is FNYEAQ (reference sequence). The CDR3 length is 14 residues. V was trimmed by 2 bases and J by 1 base, leaving 8 bases between them. The chain's CDR3 is CASSLLGFQETQYF. CDR3 DNA: TGTGCCAGCAGCTTATTAGGATTCCAAGAGACCCAGTACTTC. The variable domain in full, with the rest retrieved from reference TRBV7-7 and TRBJ2-5, is GAGVSQSPRYKVTKRGQDVTLRCDPISSHATLYWYQQALGQGPEFLTYFNYEAQPDKSGLPSDRFSAERPEGSISTLTIQRTEQRDSAMYRCASSLLGFQETQYFGPGTRLLVL.

The rearrangement links TRBV27 to TRBJ2-7; tentative D call: TRBD2 (6 bases). V shed 7 bases and J shed 0 bases, with 16 bases lying between them. The CDR3 extends over 15 amino acids. Looked up from germline, CDR1 is MNHEY and CDR2 is SMNVEV (reference sequence). CDR3 region: CASNIHGGSSYEQYF. The CDR3 region has the DNA TGTGCCAGCAATATCCACGGGGGAAGCTCCTACGAGCAGTACTTC.

The chain carries TRBV19 and TRBJ2-7; no definite D call. Trimming took 4 bases from V and 4 from J, leaving 14 bases between them. Germline V gene data show CDR1 as LNHDA and CDR2 as SQIVND (reference sequence). The CDR3 length is 14 residues. In DNA, the CDR3 is TGTGCCAGTAGTACAGCATTAATGTCGTACGAGCAGTACTTC. Encoded protein: CASSTALMSYEQYF.

The chain combines TRBV30 with TRBJ1-2; D remains unclear. The CDR3 is 13 amino acids. V lost 0 bases and J 3 bases, leaving 8 bases between the germline ends. Germline CDR1 and CDR2: GTSNPN and SVGIG (reference sequence). The CDR3 sequence is CAWSVDFDYGYTF. CDR3 bases: TGTGCCTGGAGTGTCGATTTCGACTATGGCTACACCTTC.

V usage is TRBV15 and J usage is TRBJ2-7; unclear D gene. The CDR3 totals 14 residues. The germline V gene encodes CDR1 LNHNV and CDR2 YYDKDF (reference sequence). V was cut by 0 bases and J by 0 bases, with 6 bases left in between. CDR3 nucleotides: TGTGCCACCAGCAGAGACAGGAGCTCCTACGAGCAGTACTTC. Protein product: CATSRDRSSYEQYF.